This paragraph reports one T cell receptor (beta chain). This sample is drawn from a study of T cells after posttransplantation cyclophosphamide. Between the trimmed V and J ends, which lost 4 bases and 7 bases, there was a span of 23 bases. Germline values: CDR1 LNHDA, CDR2 SQIVND (reference sequence). This CDR3 has 16 residues. Cells defined as naive were viable CD3+CD4+ or CD3+CD8+ and CCR7+CD45RA+CD45RO-CD95-CD27+CD28+. Repertoires were generated with immunoSEQ multiplex PCR, while TCRdb's copy carries only in-frame clones and drops some. The sample has some 33,000 clones, 75% to 95% seen once. The chain joins TRBV19 to TRBJ2-7; D not resolved. Material for sequencing was naive CD4+ T cells sorted from blood. This receptor was taken from a young man in good health and a related stem cell transplant donor. The CDR3 protein is CASSSLLTESFKEQYF. In DNA, the CDR3 is TGTGCCAGTAGTAGCTTACTGACGGAGAGCTTTAAGGAGCAGTACTTC.